The clone carrying this TCR beta chain was detected many times. What it binds is unknown. This sample is drawn from a study of T cells after yellow fever vaccination. Study findings and constraints: Most clones from primary vaccination resurfaced after the booster (nearly 97% CD4, less than 90% CD8).

V gave up 2 bases and J gave up 3 bases, with 18 bases separating them. CDR1 SGHRS and CDR2 YFSETQ come from the germline V gene. The CDR3 extends over 16 amino acids. Universal primer sites and UMIs were introduced during 5'RACE template-switching synthesis of TCR cDNA. Each CDR3 protein is one row after TCRdb ran MiXCR on the 5' RACE reads. The table lists around 300,000 distinct CDR3 sequences, over 3.5% of them singletons, with roughly 24% in the top ten. The sequencing here drew on PBMCs, taken 5 days after the yellow fever booster vaccination. The sequence was collected from a man younger than 35 who received the YFV17D yellow fever vaccine. V and J are TRBV5-1 and TRBJ2-7; possible D gene TRBD2, 5 bases. The CDR3 DNA sequence: TGCGCCAGCAGCTTTCCCCGAGGGTCCCTTAACTACGAGCAGTACTTC. Protein: CASSFPRGSLNYEQYF.